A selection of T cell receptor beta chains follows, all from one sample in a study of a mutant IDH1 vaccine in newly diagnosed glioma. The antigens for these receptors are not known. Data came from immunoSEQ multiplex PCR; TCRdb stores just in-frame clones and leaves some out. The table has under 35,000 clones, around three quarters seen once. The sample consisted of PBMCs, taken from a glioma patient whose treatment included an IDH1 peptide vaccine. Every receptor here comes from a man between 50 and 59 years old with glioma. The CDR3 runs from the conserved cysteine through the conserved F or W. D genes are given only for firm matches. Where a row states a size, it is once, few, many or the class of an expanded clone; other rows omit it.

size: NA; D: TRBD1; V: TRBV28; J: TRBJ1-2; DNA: TGTGCCATTCTGGACAGGTCCTATGGCTACACCTTC; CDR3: CAILDRSYGYTF
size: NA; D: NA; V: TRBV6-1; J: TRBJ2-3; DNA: TGTGCCAGCAGCCCAACAGGGCTTGGAACAGATACGCAGTATTTT; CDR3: CASSPTGLGTDTQYF
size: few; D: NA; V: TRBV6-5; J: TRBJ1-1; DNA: TGTGCCAGCAGTTTCGACAGATTCACTGAAGCTTTCTTT; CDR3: CASSFDRFTEAFF
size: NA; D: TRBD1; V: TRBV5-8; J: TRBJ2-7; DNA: TGTGCCAGCAGCGGGGACAGGGGTAACGAGCAGTACTTC; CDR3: CASSGDRGNEQYF
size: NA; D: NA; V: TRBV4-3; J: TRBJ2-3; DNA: TGCGCCAGCAGCCAAGCCTATTCGGATACGCAGTATTTT; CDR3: CASSQAYSDTQYF
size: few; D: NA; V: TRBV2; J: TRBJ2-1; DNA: TGTGCCAGCAGCCTCGGCGCGGGACTGGGTTACAATGAGCAGTTCTTC; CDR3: CASSLGAGLGYNEQFF
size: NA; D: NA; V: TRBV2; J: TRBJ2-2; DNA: TGTGCCAGTTCCGTAGGGCCCCCGACCGGGGAGCTGTTTTTT; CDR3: CASSVGPPTGELFF
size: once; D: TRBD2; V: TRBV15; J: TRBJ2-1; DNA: TGTGCCACCAGCAGAGAAGCGGGAATGATAAATGAGCAGTTCTTC; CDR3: CATSREAGMINEQFF
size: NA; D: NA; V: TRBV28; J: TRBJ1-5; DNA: TGTGCCAGCAGTTTAGGGGTCCTTAGCAATCAGCCCCAGCATTTT; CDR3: CASSLGVLSNQPQHF
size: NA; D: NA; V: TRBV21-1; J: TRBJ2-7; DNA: TGTGCCAGCAGCATCGTCCCGGGAGGGCCCCCCTACGAGCAGTACTTC; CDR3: CASSIVPGGPPYEQYF
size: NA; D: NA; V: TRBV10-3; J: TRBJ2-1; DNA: TGTGCCATCAGTGAGTACCAGGGGGGCAATGAGCAGTTCTTC; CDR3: CAISEYQGGNEQFF
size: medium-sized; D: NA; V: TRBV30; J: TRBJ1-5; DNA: TGTGCCTGGAGTACCGGGACAATTAGCAATCAGCCCCAGCATTTT; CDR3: CAWSTGTISNQPQHF
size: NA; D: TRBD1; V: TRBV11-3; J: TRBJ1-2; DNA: TGTGCCAGCAGCTTGGACAGGGTCGGCTATGGCTACACCTTC; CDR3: CASSLDRVGYGYTF
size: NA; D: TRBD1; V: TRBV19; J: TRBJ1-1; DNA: TGTGCCAGTAGTCCCTGGACAGGCACAGCACGGGCTTTCTTT; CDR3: CASSPWTGTARAFF
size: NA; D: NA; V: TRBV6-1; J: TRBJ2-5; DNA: TGTGCCAGCAGTGAAGACCCTAGGGAGGCGGAGACCCAGTACTTC; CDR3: CASSEDPREAETQYF
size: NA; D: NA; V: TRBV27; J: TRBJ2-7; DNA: TGTGCCAGCAGCCCACCGGGACACTTTTACGAGCAGTACTTC; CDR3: CASSPPGHFYEQYF